This T cell receptor beta chain was recovered during a study of blood T cell repertoires in COVID-19. V was trimmed by 4 bases and J by 7 bases, leaving 18 bases between them. Germline CDR1 is SGHDT and CDR2 is YYEEEE. CDR3 length: 15 residues. As processed by the authors: Quantification of nucleated cells was approximated via reference gene primer amplification. Only in-frame clones appear in the TCRdb table, and some are missing; sequencing was by immunoSEQ multiplex PCR. That table supplies the V and J calls and clone size; D and trimming were determined from the DNA. The sample records 100,000 to 150,000 clones, 60% to 80% being singletons.

The TCR comes from an elderly man with COVID-19, enrolled during active disease. The chain carries TRBV5-6 and TRBJ1-5; the D gene is possibly TRBD1 (5 bases). Input material: peripheral blood. The CDR3 bases are TGTGCCAGCAGCCTGGGCGCGGGGCGAGGGCAGCCCCAGCATTTT. It translates to CASSLGAGRGQPQHF.